Shown below are 12 T cell receptor beta chains from a single sample sequenced in a study of Ad26.COV2.S vaccination and SARS-CoV-2 variants listed by TCRdb under 2021. The treatment or condition label of this sample denotes: some 20 received Ad26.COV2.S at low or high dose, single or two shots; about 5 received placebo; per-sample allocation not given. For vaccine and placebo recipients, repertoires were sequenced using samples collected on day 63 after the first injection. The library was obtained by the immunoSEQ multiplex PCR assay. Entries here come from immuneACCESS through TCRdb and include only in-frame sequences with V and J called. Some clones fail to appear in such tables; in the studies checked, an unresolved V gene covers under half of the shortfall, and the cause of the remainder is unknown. In all, the sample holds 440,000 or so clones, and 90% of those were seen once. The ten largest clonotypes hold 4.3% of the sample.

The sequenced sample was peripheral blood, obtained in a trial of Ad26.COV2.S vaccine versus placebo. The receptor source for this set is a person between 18 and 65 years old who received the Ad26.COV2.S COVID-19 vaccine or a placebo.

The chain carries TRBV7-9 and TRBJ1-2, with D uncertain. Trimming cost V 3 bases and J 6 bases, with 14 bases left between them. This CDR3 spans 14 amino acids. Germline V CDR1 and CDR2: SEHNR, FQNEAQ (reference sequence). The CDR3 bases are TGTGCCAGCAGCTTCCCGGGCAGGACTCATGGCTACACCTTC. This gives the protein CASSFPGRTHGYTF.

This chain connects TRBV29-1 to TRBJ1-1; D is ambiguous. Trimming took 4 bases from V and 6 from J, leaving 12 bases between them. Per the germline V gene, CDR1 is SQVTM and CDR2 is ANQGSEA. This CDR3 comprises 12 residues. The CDR3 DNA follows: TGCAGCGTTGTAAGGGTCGGGGCTGAAGCTTTCTTT. Translating gives CSVVRVGAEAFF.

The V call is TRBV29-1, the J call TRBJ2-1, with D perhaps TRBD1 (5 bases). The V end lost 6 bases, the J end lost 0 bases, and 12 bases lay between the germline ends. This CDR3 comprises 14 residues. CDR1 SQVTM and CDR2 ANQGSEA come from the germline V gene. This CDR3 reads CSVKNRSSYNEQFF. The CDR3 nucleotides read TGCAGCGTCAAAAACAGGTCCTCCTACAATGAGCAGTTCTTC.

In this sample, this clone turned up a few times. The J gene is TRBJ1-2, the V gene TRBV24-1, with D tentatively TRBD1 (6 bases). Per germline, CDR1 KGHDR and CDR2 SFDVKD. Trimming pared 5 bases from V and 1 base from J, leaving 10 bases between. This CDR3 contains 14 residues. CDR3: CATSVGTFNYGYTF. The CDR3 DNA reads as TGTGCCACCAGTGTCGGGACATTTAACTATGGCTACACCTTC.

The chain links TRBV7-8 to TRBJ1-5; 9 bases align to TRBD1. This CDR3 spans 17 amino acids. Per germline, CDR1 SGHVS and CDR2 FQNEAQ. J lost 2 bases, V lost 3 bases, and 8 bases had no gene match. CDR3 sequence (DNA): TGTGCCAGCAGCTTCCGGGACAGGGATTGGGGCAATCAGCCCCAGCATTTT. This encodes CASSFRDRDWGNQPQHF.

This clone turned up a few times. The genes are TRBV3-1 (or the pseudogene TRBV3-2) and TRBJ2-2; 7 bases map to TRBD2. Trimming removed 0 bases from V and 5 bases from J; junction bases left unmatched: 9. The CDR3 covers 17 residues. Germline values: CDR1 LGHDT, CDR2 YNNKEL (reference sequence). The CDR3 spells CASSQESGGSWTGELFF. In DNA form, the CDR3 reads TGTGCCAGCAGCCAAGAATCTGGCGGGAGTTGGACCGGGGAGCTGTTTTTT.

The V and J genes are TRBV5-1 and TRBJ2-3; the match to TRBD1 covers 7 bases. The germline V gene has CDR1 SGHRS and CDR2 YFSETQ. Trimming cost V 0 bases and J 0 bases; bases outside gene matches: 1. The CDR3 is 15 amino acids. CDR3 sequence (DNA): TGCGCCAGCAGCTTGGCACAGGGGAGCACAGATACGCAGTATTTT. This gives the protein CASSLAQGSTDTQYF.

Note on this clone: Different DNA sequences within this sample yield the same CDR3. The rearrangement uses TRBV11-3 and TRBJ2-1; TRBD1 aligns across 11 bases. Germline CDR1 is SGHNT and CDR2 is YENEEA. J was trimmed by 6 bases and V by 3 bases; bases with no gene match: 1. The CDR3 is made up of 14 amino acids. The CDR3, as DNA: TGTGCCAGCAGCTTGGGACAGGGGGGCAATGAGCAGTTCTTC. Translating it yields CASSLGQGGNEQFF.

V and J are TRBV9 and TRBJ2-7; D possibly corresponds to TRBD1 (6 bases). The V end lost 0 bases, the J end lost 0 bases, and 10 bases lay between the germline ends. Germline-derived CDR1 and CDR2 are SGDLS and YYNGEE. The CDR3 extends over 15 amino acids. Written as DNA, the CDR3 is TGTGCCAGCAGCGTAGGACAGGCCCCCTCCTACGAGCAGTACTTC. The encoded protein is CASSVGQAPSYEQYF.

The genes are TRBV29-1 and TRBJ2-1; perhaps TRBD2 as D (6 bases). The CDR3 consists of 14 residues. Per the germline V gene, CDR1 is SQVTM and CDR2 is ANQGSEA. V lost 1 base and J 3 bases, leaving 10 bases between the germline ends. The CDR3 bases are TGCAGCGTTGAAGCACTAGCTGGCTACAATGAGCAGTTCTTC. Translated, it gives CSVEALAGYNEQFF.

V and J are TRBV19 and TRBJ2-1, with D uncertain. The CDR3 totals 13 residues. The V end lost 1 base, the J end lost 9 bases, and 10 bases lay between the germline ends. The germline V gene has CDR1 LNHDA and CDR2 SQIVND (reference sequence). Written as DNA, the CDR3 is TGTGCCAGTAGTATAGGCCCTTTAGGTGAGCAGTTCTTC. This translates into CASSIGPLGEQFF.

The rearrangement uses TRBV19 and TRBJ2-7; a weak D match, TRBD1 (5 bases). Germline V CDR1 and CDR2: LNHDA, SQIVND (reference sequence). The CDR3 length is 14 residues. V lost 6 bases and J 2 bases, leaving 14 bases between the germline ends. The CDR3 DNA follows: TGTGCCAGTAGGATGACAGTGGAAACCTACGAGCAGTACTTC. This gives the protein CASRMTVETYEQYF.